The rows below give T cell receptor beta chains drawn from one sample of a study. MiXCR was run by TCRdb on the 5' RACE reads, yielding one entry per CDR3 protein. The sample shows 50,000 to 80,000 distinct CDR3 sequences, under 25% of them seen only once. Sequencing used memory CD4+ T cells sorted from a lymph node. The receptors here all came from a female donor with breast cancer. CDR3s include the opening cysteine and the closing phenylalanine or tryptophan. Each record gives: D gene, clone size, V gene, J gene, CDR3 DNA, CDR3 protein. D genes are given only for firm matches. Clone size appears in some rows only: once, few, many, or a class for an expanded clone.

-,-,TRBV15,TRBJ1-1,TGTGCCACCAGCAGAGATGAGATGAACACTGAAGCTTTCTTT,CATSRDEMNTEAFF
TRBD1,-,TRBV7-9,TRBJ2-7,TGTGCCAGCAGCCACCCCCGAGACAGGGACGACGAGCAGTACTTC,CASSHPRDRDDEQYF
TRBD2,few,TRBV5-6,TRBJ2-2,TGTGCCAGCAGCTTCGGACTAGGGACTTCGAACACCGGGGAGCTGTTTTTT,CASSFGLGTSNTGELFF
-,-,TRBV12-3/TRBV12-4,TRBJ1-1,TGTGCCAGCAGGACGACAGCAGGCACTGAAGCTTTCTTT,CASRTTAGTEAFF
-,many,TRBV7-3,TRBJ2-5,TGTGCCAGCAGCTATTCACCAAGAGAGACCCAGTACTTC,CASSYSPRETQYF
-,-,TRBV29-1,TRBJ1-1,TGCAGCGTGGCATCCGGGCTTGGGCAGGGAGCTTTCTTT,CSVASGLGQGAFF
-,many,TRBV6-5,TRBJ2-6,TGTGCCAGCAGTGAACGTCGCTCTGGGGCCAACGTCCTGACTTTC,CASSERRSGANVLTF
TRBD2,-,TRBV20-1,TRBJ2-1,TGCAGTGCTAGACCCTTTAGGAGACTAGCGGGGGGGAAGGATGAGCAGTTCTTC,CSARPFRRLAGGKDEQFF
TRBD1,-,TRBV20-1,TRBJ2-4,TGCAGTGCTATAGATCCGGGCAGGGGGCAAGACATTCAGTACTTC,CSAIDPGRGQDIQYF
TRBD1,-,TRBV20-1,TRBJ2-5,TGCAGTGCGAGAGGACAGGGGGCTTGGGAGACCCAGTACTTC,CSARGQGAWETQYF
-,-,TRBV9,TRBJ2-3,TGTGCCAGCAGCGTAGATGGGTGGGCAGATACGCAGTATTTT,CASSVDGWADTQYF
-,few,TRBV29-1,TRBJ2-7,TGCAGCGCTTCAGGGGAACAGAGCTCCTACGAGCAGTACTTC,CSASGEQSSYEQYF
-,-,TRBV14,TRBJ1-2,TGTGCCAGCAGCCCCGGACAGAACTATGGCTACACCTTC,CASSPGQNYGYTF
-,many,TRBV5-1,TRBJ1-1,TGCGCCAGCAGCATGGGCCGGGGGGTGCCTGAAGCTTTCTTT,CASSMGRGVPEAFF
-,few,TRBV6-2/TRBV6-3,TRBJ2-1,TGTGCCAGCAGTAACGACAAGGCTGGGTTCTTC,CASSNDKAGFF
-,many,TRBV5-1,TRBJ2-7,TGCGCCAGCAGAGGAGACACATCGTCCGACGAGCAGTACTTC,CASRGDTSSDEQYF
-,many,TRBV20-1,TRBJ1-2,TGCAGTGCTAACGAGGAGGGCTACACCTTC,CSANEEGYTF
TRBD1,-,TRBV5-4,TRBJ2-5,TGTGCCAGCAGCGAAGGGGACAGGCTGACCCAGTACTTC,CASSEGDRLTQYF
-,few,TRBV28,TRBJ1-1,TGTGCCAGCAGTTTAATCGGGGAAACTTTCTTT,CASSLIGETFF
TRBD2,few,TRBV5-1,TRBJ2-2,TGCGCCAGTACTAGCGGGAGGGCCACTACCGATGGGGAGCTGTTTTTT,CASTSGRATTDGELFF
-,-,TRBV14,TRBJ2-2,TGTGCCAGCAGCCAACCTAACTGGGGGACGAACACCGGGGAGCTGTTTTTT,CASSQPNWGTNTGELFF
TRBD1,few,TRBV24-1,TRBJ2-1,TGTGCCACCAGTCAACAGGGGGTTGACGGCAATGAGCAGTTCTTC,CATSQQGVDGNEQFF
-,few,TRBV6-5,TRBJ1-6,TGTGCCAGCAGATTAGGTGATTCACCCCTCCACTTT,CASRLGDSPLHF
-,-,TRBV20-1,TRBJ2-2,TGCAGTGCTAGAGTTAGCGGGAACACCGGGGAGCTGTTTTTT,CSARVSGNTGELFF
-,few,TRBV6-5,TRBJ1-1,TGTGCCAGCAGACAAACCCTCCCCGGGAAAAGGGAAGCTTTCTTT,CASRQTLPGKREAFF
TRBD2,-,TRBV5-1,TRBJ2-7,TGCGCCAGCACTTCCGAGGGACTAGCGATAAACGAGCAGTACTTC,CASTSEGLAINEQYF
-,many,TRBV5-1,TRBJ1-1,TGCGCCAGCAGCTTGTTAGGGGATGTAACTGAAGCTTTCTTT,CASSLLGDVTEAFF
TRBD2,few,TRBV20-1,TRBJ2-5,TGCAGTGCTAGATCTAGCGGGGGGGCCGTGGAGACCCAGTACTTC,CSARSSGGAVETQYF
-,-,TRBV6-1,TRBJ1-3,TGTGCCAGCAGTGTTTCGGGGCAGACCAACCTTCCTGGAAACACCATATATTTT,CASSVSGQTNLPGNTIYF
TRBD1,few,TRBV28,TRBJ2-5,TGTGCCAGCAATAACAGGGGGCAAGCGACCCAGTACTTC,CASNNRGQATQYF
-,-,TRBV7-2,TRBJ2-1,TGTGCCAGCAGCTTAGCCGGAGTCGCCTACAATGAGCAGTTCTTC,CASSLAGVAYNEQFF
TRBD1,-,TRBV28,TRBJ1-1,TGTGCCAGCTATTCGACAGGGGCTGGGACTGAAGCTTTCTTT,CASYSTGAGTEAFF
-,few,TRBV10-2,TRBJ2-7,TGCGCCAGCAGTGATACCCTACGGGACATCGGCCCCTACGAGCAGTACTTC,CASSDTLRDIGPYEQYF
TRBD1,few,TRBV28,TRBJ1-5,TGTGCCAGCAGTTTACGGACAGGGGGGGGATATAGCAATCAGCCCCAGCATTTT,CASSLRTGGGYSNQPQHF
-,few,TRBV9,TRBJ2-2,TGTGCCAGCAGCGTCCAGGACACCGGGGAGCTGTTTTTT,CASSVQDTGELFF
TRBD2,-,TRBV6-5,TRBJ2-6,TGTGCCAGTAGGGTCGGGACTAGGCTCACGTACTCTGGGGCCAACGTCCTGACTTTC,CASRVGTRLTYSGANVLTF
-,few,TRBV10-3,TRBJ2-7,TGTGCCATCAGTGATCTCCAAAGGGGGGGATACGAGCAGTACTTC,CAISDLQRGGYEQYF
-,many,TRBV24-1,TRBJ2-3,TGTGCCACCAGTGATACGGCGTCACAAGATACGCAGTATTTT,CATSDTASQDTQYF
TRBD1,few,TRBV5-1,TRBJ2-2,TGCGCCAGCAGCCCAGGACAGGGGGCGTTCGGGGAGCTGTTTTTT,CASSPGQGAFGELFF
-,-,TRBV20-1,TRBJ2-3,TGCAGTGCTATGATAGACCAATATACGCGGTATTTT,CSAMIDQYTRYF
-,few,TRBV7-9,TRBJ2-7,TGTGCCAGCAGCTTAGCGCGGGAAGACGAGCAGTACTTC,CASSLAREDEQYF
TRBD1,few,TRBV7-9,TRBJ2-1,TGTGCCAGCAGCCCAGACGGGACAGGGTATAAGCAGTTCTTC,CASSPDGTGYKQFF
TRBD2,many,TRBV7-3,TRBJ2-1,TGTGCCAGCAGCTTATTTGCGGGAGGGCGTAGCAATGAGCAGTTCTTC,CASSLFAGGRSNEQFF
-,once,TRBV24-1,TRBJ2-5,TGTGCCAGCTCTACGGATGGGGAGACCCAGTACTTC,CASSTDGETQYF
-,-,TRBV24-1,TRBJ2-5,TGTGCCACCAGTGATGGGACGAAGGAGACCCAGTACTTC,CATSDGTKETQYF
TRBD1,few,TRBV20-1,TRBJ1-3,TGCAGTGCTACCCGACAGGGTTTCTCTGGAAACACCATATATTTT,CSATRQGFSGNTIYF
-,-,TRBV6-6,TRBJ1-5,TGTGCCAGCAGTTACTCGGGGGGAAACAATCAGCCCCAGCATTTT,CASSYSGGNNQPQHF
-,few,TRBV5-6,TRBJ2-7,TGTGCCAGCAGCTTGAATTGGGGGCACAACGAGCAGTACTTC,CASSLNWGHNEQYF
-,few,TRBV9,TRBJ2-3,TGTGCCAGCAGCGTAGATGCTAGACTAGATACGCAGTATTTT,CASSVDARLDTQYF
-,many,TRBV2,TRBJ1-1,TGTGCCAGCAGTCCACTGGAGAACACTGAAGCTTTCTTT,CASSPLENTEAFF
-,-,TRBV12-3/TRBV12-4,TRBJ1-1,TGTGCCAGCAGACTTCGACAGTCCCGAGACACTGAAGCTTTCTTT,CASRLRQSRDTEAFF
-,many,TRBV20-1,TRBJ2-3,TGCACCGCACTTGGAAACACAGATACGCAGTATTTT,CTALGNTDTQYF
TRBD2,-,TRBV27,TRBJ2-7,TGTGCCAGCAGTTTGGGAAGCCTAGCGGGAGGGCCTGGTTACGAGCAGTACTTC,CASSLGSLAGGPGYEQYF
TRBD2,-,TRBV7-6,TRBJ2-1,TGTGCCAGCAGCTTAGCCGGACTAGCGGGAGACGAGCAGTTCTTC,CASSLAGLAGDEQFF
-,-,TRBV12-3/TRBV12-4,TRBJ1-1,TGTGCCAGCAGTTCGCTCACGGGGACGGGTACTAAAGCTTTCTTT,CASSSLTGTGTKAFF
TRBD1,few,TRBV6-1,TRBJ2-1,TGTGCCAGCAGTGTGACAGGGGGTGAGCAGTTCTTC,CASSVTGGEQFF
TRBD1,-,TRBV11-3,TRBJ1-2,TGTGCCAGCAGCGCCGGGACAGCCTATGGCTACACCTTC,CASSAGTAYGYTF
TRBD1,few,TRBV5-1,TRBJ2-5,TGCGCCAGCAGCTTGGGACAGGGGGTCCGAGAGACCCAGTACTTC,CASSLGQGVRETQYF
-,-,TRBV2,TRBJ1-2,TGTGCCAGCAGTGGCAGCGGGATCTATGGCTACACCTTC,CASSGSGIYGYTF
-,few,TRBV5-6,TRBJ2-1,TGTGCCAGCAGCTTGGTAAGAGCTACGCAGTTCTTC,CASSLVRATQFF